This T cell receptor (beta chain) was obtained from a study of regulatory T cells in long-lasting Graves disease (dated by TCRdb to the early 2020s). Context from the whole study: In the newly diagnosed Graves' disease group, patients had been taking antithyroid drugs for less than 3 months. Peripheral blood TCR sequencing and RNA sequencing compared persistent Graves' disease patients with newly diagnosed Graves' disease patients. The study was conducted in China and was registered as a clinical trial. A total of 35 or so samples underwent TCR sequencing: some 13 from persistent and roughly 20 from newly diagnosed Graves' disease patients.

Trimming removed 0 bases from V and 3 bases from J, leaving 8 bases between the germline ends. CDR1 DFQATT and CDR2 SNEGSKA were looked up in the germline V gene (reference sequence). The CDR3 numbers 14 residues from cysteine through phenylalanine. Of all the DNA, just the CDR3 is kept, 42 bases in frame from base 1. Points the paper makes about the study in general: Only the TCR beta chain was sequenced and analyzed. The study examined only peripheral blood because the primary lesion, thyroid tissue, could not be accessed. Lower TCR Shannon entropy and fewer highly expanded clones were observed in persistent Graves' disease patients than in newly diagnosed patients, which suggested clonal expansion. The small sample size was acknowledged by the authors as a limitation that may reduce accuracy. Persistent disease showed preferential use of TRBV28, TRBJ1-2 and TRBJ2-5, whereas newly diagnosed disease favored TRBV20-1 and TRBJ2-1. Patients with persistent disease shared more public clonotypes (under 3,000) than newly diagnosed patients did (roughly 970).

The library was built by means of multiplex PCR. Sequenced on an Illumina HiSeq 4000. iRepertoire HTBI primers and Arm-PCR amplification of CDR3 regions were used to construct TCR beta libraries. Before sequencing, the PCR products underwent gel purification. Concerning the study's data processing: A total of some 60 TRBV and approximately 15 TRBJ segments were identified across samples and were used for gene usage analysis of CDR3 amino acid clonotypes. COPE and FqMerger were used to merge filtered high-quality paired reads into contigs. BLAST was used to align contigs to the IMGT TRBV, TRBD and TRBJ reference genes, and CDR3 was defined following IMGT. Highly expanded clones were defined as clonotypes with a frequency above 0.1%. Shannon entropy served as the measure of repertoire diversity, while the Gini coefficient captured V-J evenness. Public clonotypes were defined as clonotypes shared by more than one individual. Through fastp at Q25 and MiXCR, TCRdb rebuilt clones from the public reads, retaining in-frame beta chains. Duplicate CDR3 protein sequences are folded into a single record with the most common DNA and genes. The authors' filters were not applied to this entry. The sample includes roughly 350,000 distinct CDR3 sequences, with approximately 16% observed a single time. Less than 35% of the sample goes to the ten largest clones.

This clonotype was detected ten times or more. No antigen is known for it. The record has no base qualities; no much larger clone is one base away. This sample's time point label indicates: newly diagnosed GD, antithyroid drugs for less than 3 months. RNA was extracted from PBMCs in TRIzol for both TCR sequencing and RNA sequencing. Graves' disease was diagnosed according to American Thyroid Association guidelines. Recruitment of patients was carried out at an endocrinology department in Xi'an, China. From each patient, around 8.3 milliliters of peripheral blood was collected into an EDTA anticoagulant tube. PBMCs were isolated by Ficoll Paque Plus density gradient separation without further T cell sorting. RNA quality was checked with an Agilent 2100 Bioanalyzer and agarose gel, and concentration with a NanoDrop 2000. These data also featured in a second study, about T cells in Graves' hyperthyroidism and ophthalmopathy. From the second report: Graves' hyperthyroidism was defined as stable when no progression to ophthalmopathy occurred over 18 months of follow-up. Hyperthyroidism patients were aged 18 to 65 years and newly diagnosed, with disease duration of less than 2 months. The study excluded patients with uncontrolled infections, other autoimmune diseases, pregnancy or lactation. Diagnoses were based on clinical symptoms, serum thyroxine and TRAb, thyroid ultrasound and orbital computed tomography. For the first round of RT-PCR on the TCR CDR3, the HTBI primer set was used together with the Qiagen OneStep RT-PCR kit. Most expanded thyroid clonotypes (frequency above 0.001) were also found in blood, which suggests that blood repertoires may mirror thyroid immune responses. A model built on a 13 V-J signature distinguished ophthalmopathy from stable hyperthyroidism, reaching roughly 88% sensitivity and 81.08% specificity in cross-validation and 80%/75% in testing. During validation, the model predicted progression to ophthalmopathy a median of approximately 6 months ahead of onset, with around 65% sensitivity and around 73% specificity. To identify TCR V-J signatures that set the groups apart, the researchers used a discovery cohort of more than 95 patients, made up of some 41 with Graves' ophthalmopathy and some 58 with stable Graves' hyperthyroidism. An independent validation cohort of about 19 hyperthyroidism patients and about 16 patients who later progressed to ophthalmopathy tested prospective prediction of ophthalmopathy. The roughly 90 discovery patients were divided at random into training and test sets in a 7:3 ratio. In more than 5 Graves' hyperthyroidism patients, the study also compared T-cell repertoires from thyroid tissue with T-cell repertoires from blood. Once sampling was done, hyperthyroidism patients were given methimazole at a starting dose of 30 mg daily, whereas ophthalmopathy patients were given high-dose intravenous methylprednisolone. Libraries were constructed in a second round of multiplex PCR, after which size selection and purification were performed. The libraries were sequenced on an Illumina HiSeq2000 using paired-end 100 bp reads. Raw data were processed with SOAPnuke, discarding reads with adapters, uncalled bases, mean Phred below 15, or no exact constant-primer or identifier match. COPE v1.2.5 was used to merge the high-quality paired reads, and each unique nucleotide sequence was defined as a clonotype. MiTCR v1.1 was used to align the clonotypes against IMGT TRBV, TRBD and TRBJ reference segments. The analysis included only V-J combinations with a frequency above 0.0001, which together covered 99% to 99.2% of the repertoires. The TCS score was defined as the ratio of F50 (clonal expansion) to E x V (chaos), calculated using BLOSUM62-based TCRdist between CDR3 peptides within each V-J. Welch's t-statistics and random forest reduced 500 to 650 V-J features to about 12, which were used in a naive Bayes classifier (R e1071). No statistical method was used to fix the sample size in advance, and group allocation was not hidden from the investigators. The paper describes TCR Vbeta CDR3 sequencing of 135 peripheral blood samples, made up of about 41 ophthalmopathy patients, around 78 hyperthyroidism patients and about 17 progressor patients.

The rearrangement combines TRBV20-1 with TRBJ2-2; the D gene lacks a confident call. This receptor was obtained from a man aged 35-49 years with Graves disease. Donor details come from another sample of the same person, matched by shared clones. The specimen comprised peripheral blood mononuclear cells (PBMCs), sampled at new diagnosis, from a patient treated with antithyroid drugs. The bases are TGCAGTGCTAGAGATTTTCGGTACACCGGGGAGCTGTTTTTT. It translates to CSARDFRYTGELFF.